This TCR beta chain comes out of a study of tumor-infiltrating lymphocytes in oesophageal squamous cell carcinoma. This clonotype was seen more than once but under ten times. The CDR3 spans 13 residues. Per the germline V gene, CDR1 is SQVTM and CDR2 is ANQGSEA. V dropped 7 bases and J dropped 6; count of bases not matched to a gene: 6. From the PCR reads, TCRdb called clonotypes with MiXCR, one entry per CDR3 protein. Of 20,000 or so distinct CDR3 sequences listed, around two fifths are singletons. The source is a female donor with esophageal squamous cell carcinoma. The chain recombines TRBV29-1 with TRBJ1-5, with 10 bases fitting TRBD1. Sequencing input: normal esophageal tissue next to the tumor. CDR3 nucleotides: TGCAGCGCCTCGGGACAGGGGAGTCAGCCCCAGCATTTT. Translation: CSASGQGSQPQHF.